Following are 31 T cell receptor beta chains from one sample sequenced in a study of siplizumab effects on memory and regulatory T cells. Sequenced by immunoSEQ multiplex PCR; TCRdb stores in-frame clones only, minus some. The top ten clones hold around 0.33% of a sample with approximately 90,000 clones, about 93% of them seen once. The sample consisted of non-Treg CD4+ T cells sorted from blood. The receptors here all came from a human donor in good health.

This chain links TRBV7-2 with TRBJ2-2; D is uncertain. The CDR3 sequence is 15 residues long. CDR1 is SGHTA and CDR2 is FQGNSA in the germline V gene. Deletions cut 5 bases from V and 0 bases from J, with 10 bases between. The CDR3 region is CASSPRTANTGELFF. As DNA, the CDR3 is TGTGCCAGCAGCCCCCGGACGGCGAACACCGGGGAGCTGTTTTTT.

The J gene is TRBJ1-5, the V gene TRBV10-3; no clear D. Between the trimmed V and J ends, which lost 5 bases and 5 bases, there was a span of 10 bases. The CDR3 covers 13 residues. Germline-derived CDR1 and CDR2 are ENHRY and SYGVKD. CDR3 loop: CAISLDGDQPQHF. The CDR3 coding sequence is TGTGCCATCAGTCTCGACGGCGATCAGCCCCAGCATTTT.

The chain has TRBV6-1 and TRBJ1-1; 7 bases align to TRBD1. The CDR3 length is 14 residues. Germline CDR1 is MNHNS and CDR2 is SASEGT. The V and J ends lost 3 bases and 3 bases, in that order; junction bases with no gene match: 4. The CDR3 nucleotides read TGTGCCAGCAGTGACATACAGGGGCACACTGAAGCTTTCTTT. Translated, it gives CASSDIQGHTEAFF.

The chain joins TRBV6-5 to TRBJ2-7, with D unclear. Germline V lookup: CDR1 MNHEY, CDR2 SVGAGI. V shed 4 bases and J shed 2 bases, with 9 bases lying between them. There are 13 residues in the CDR3. CDR3 sequence: CASSSPSTYEQYF. The CDR3 nucleotides are TGTGCCAGCAGTTCGCCGAGCACCTACGAGCAGTACTTC.

The gene calls are TRBV7-3 and TRBJ2-1, with D unclear. The germline V and J ends were trimmed by 3 bases and 7 bases, with 10 bases remaining between them. This CDR3 comprises 13 residues. Per germline, CDR1 SGHTA and CDR2 FQGTGA. The DNA for the CDR3 is TGTGCCAGCAGCTTGTCCGGTAGGAATGAGCAGTTCTTC. This sequence encodes CASSLSGRNEQFF. The full variable domain, completed using reference TRBV7-3 and TRBJ2-1, is GAGVSQTPSNKVTEKGKYVELRCDPISGHTALYWYRQSLGQGPEFLIYFQGTGAADDSGLPNDRFFAVRPEGSVSTLKIQRTERGDSAVYLCASSLSGRNEQFFGPGTRLTVL.

The chain recombines TRBV15 with TRBJ2-1, with no clear D. Per the germline V gene, CDR1 is LNHNV and CDR2 is YYDKDF (reference sequence). The CDR3 extends over 11 amino acids. Trimming pared 7 bases from V and 0 bases from J, leaving 1 base between. The CDR3 sequence: CATNSYNEQFF. For the CDR3, the DNA is TGTGCCACCAACTCCTACAATGAGCAGTTCTTC.

V and J are TRBV13 and TRBJ2-7; 9 nucleotides align to TRBD2. This CDR3 region has 14 residues. The germline gives CDR1 PRHDT, CDR2 FYEKMQ (reference sequence). The V gene end was trimmed by 6 bases and the J gene end by 0 bases; junction bases not matched to a gene: 3. CDR3 residues: CASRPAGGSYEQYF. CDR3 bases: TGTGCCAGCAGACCAGCGGGGGGCTCCTACGAGCAGTACTTC.

This rearrangement joins TRBV11-2 to TRBJ2-5; 7 bases line up with TRBD2. The CDR3 runs 13 residues. Germline V gene data show CDR1 as SGHAT and CDR2 as FQNNGV. The V and J ends lost 5 bases and 2 bases, in that order; junction bases with no gene match: 2. The CDR3 here is CASSRGVQETQYF. The CDR3 DNA reads TGTGCCAGCAGCCGGGGGGTACAAGAGACCCAGTACTTC.

As DNA, the CDR3 is TGTGCCAGCATTGATGTTCGGTCCTTGGCCTACGAGCAGTACTTC. Encoded protein: CASIDVRSLAYEQYF. This rearrangement joins TRBV2 to TRBJ2-5; D gene uncertain. The J call may be wrong; the DNA end is better matched by TRBJ2-7. In germline, CDR1 is SNHLY, CDR2 FYNNEI. The CDR3 totals 15 residues.

V gene TRBV10-3 combines with J gene TRBJ1-1; tentative D call: TRBD1 (6 bases). Per germline, CDR1 ENHRY and CDR2 SYGVKD. Trimming stripped 7 bases from V and 0 bases from J, with 12 bases between. The length of the CDR3 is 14 residues. As DNA, the CDR3 is TGTGCCATCAAGGGGGTTGGAATGAACACTGAAGCTTTCTTT. Encoded protein: CAIKGVGMNTEAFF.

The J gene is TRBJ2-7, the V gene TRBV7-6; TRBD1 matches 9 bases. The germline gives CDR1 SGHVS, CDR2 FNYEAQ. After removal of 6 bases from V and 3 bases from J, the junction contained 6 bases not matched to a gene. This CDR3 spans 14 amino acids. The CDR3 protein is CASSYRDRDYEQYF. The CDR3, as DNA: TGTGCCAGCAGTTACCGGGACAGGGACTACGAGCAGTACTTC.

The rearrangement joins TRBV4-3 to TRBJ1-1, with D possibly TRBD1 on 6 matching bases. Germline V gene lookup returns CDR1 LGHNA and CDR2 YSLEER. This CDR3 has 14 residues. V was trimmed by 4 bases and J by 6 bases, leaving 15 bases between them. The CDR3 region is CASSRTGLGAEAFF. The CDR3 nucleotides read TGCGCCAGCAGCCGCACAGGGCTGGGCGCTGAAGCTTTCTTT.

This chain joins TRBV5-4 and TRBJ1-2; D might be TRBD1 (6 bases). This CDR3 is built from 13 residues. Germline lookup yields CDR1 SGHNT and CDR2 YYREEE (reference sequence). V was pared by 0 bases and J by 8 bases, with 11 bases between. CDR3 coding DNA: TGTGCCAGCAGCTTGGCAGGGGCGGGAGGCTACACCTTC. Amino acids: CASSLAGAGGYTF.

CDR3 coding DNA: TGTGCCAGCAGCTTAGACAGTCAAGAGACCCAGTACTTC. Translation gives CASSLDSQETQYF. V and J are TRBV7-9 and TRBJ2-5; D not certain. Germline V gives CDR1 SEHNR, CDR2 FQNEAQ (reference sequence). The CDR3 covers 13 residues. Trimming pared 1 base from V and 2 bases from J, leaving 5 bases between.

The chain employs TRBV18 and TRBJ2-3; D is undetermined. Germline V gene sequence: CDR1 KGHSH, CDR2 LQKENI. The CDR3 runs 13 residues. With 6 bases removed from V and 0 bases from J, the gap between germline ends came to 7 bases. CDR3: CASSSLSTDTQYF. DNA of the CDR3: TGTGCCAGCTCTTCACTAAGCACAGATACGCAGTATTTT.

The chain employs TRBV4-1 and TRBJ2-7; the match to TRBD2 covers 7 bases. There are 15 residues in the CDR3. Unmatched junction bases numbered 5, after V lost 1 base and J lost 2 bases. Germline V gives CDR1 MGHRA, CDR2 YSYEKL. The CDR3, as DNA: TGCGCCAGCAGCCAAGGGTTAGCGGGCACCTACGAGCAGTACTTC. This encodes CASSQGLAGTYEQYF.

V usage is TRBV30 and J usage is TRBJ2-7; TRBD1 aligns across 7 bases. There are 15 residues in the CDR3. Losses at the gene ends were 1 base for V and 1 base for J; bases not matched to a gene: 7. Germline V gene lookup returns CDR1 GTSNPN and CDR2 SVGIG (reference sequence). The CDR3 DNA reads TGTGCCTGGAGTGCGGACAGGTTTTCATCCTACGAGCAGTACTTC. It translates to CAWSADRFSSYEQYF.

A single count supports this clone. The chain is built from TRBV30 and TRBJ2-5; the match to TRBD2 covers 11 bases. V gave up 2 bases and J gave up 0 bases; unmatched junction bases: 2. This CDR3 comprises 15 residues. Germline lookup yields CDR1 GTSNPN and CDR2 SVGIG (reference sequence). Written as DNA, the CDR3 is TGTGCCTGGAGTTTAGCGGGGGGGAACCAAGAGACCCAGTACTTC. Its protein is CAWSLAGGNQETQYF.

The J gene is TRBJ1-6, the V gene TRBV6-5; 9 positions agree with TRBD1. The ends lost 6 bases at V and 8 bases at J; junction bases unmatched: 8. The CDR3 length is 15 residues. Germline V CDR1 and CDR2: MNHEY, SVGAGI. CDR3 in amino acids: CASSANRGQDSPLHF. DNA for the CDR3: TGTGCCAGCAGCGCTAACAGGGGGCAGGATTCACCCCTCCACTTT.

This clone appeared a single time. The gene calls are TRBV6-1 and TRBJ1-4; D ambiguous. Deletions cut 2 bases from V and 7 bases from J, with 14 bases between. The CDR3 totals 15 residues. Germline CDR1 and CDR2: MNHNS and SASEGT. CDR3 region: CASSETTAPSEKLFF. As DNA, the CDR3 is TGTGCCAGCAGTGAAACAACAGCCCCAAGTGAAAAACTGTTTTTT.

The V and J genes are TRBV6-6 and TRBJ2-5; the match to TRBD1 covers 9 bases. The CDR3 length is 16 residues. Germline CDR1 is MNHNY and CDR2 is SVGAGI (reference sequence). J lost 0 bases, V lost 2 bases, and 4 bases had no gene match. DNA of the CDR3: TGTGCCAGCAGTTACCGGCGGGACAGGGACCAAGAGACCCAGTACTTC. It yields the protein CASSYRRDRDQETQYF.

The rearrangement links TRBV15 to TRBJ1-2, with D possibly matching TRBD1 (5 bases). The ends were cut back, 5 bases at V and 4 bases at J, with 11 bases in the middle. CDR1 LNHNV and CDR2 YYDKDF come from the germline V gene (reference sequence). The CDR3 runs to 13 residues. The CDR3 DNA reads TGTGCCACCAGCTACAGGAGTGGCTATGGCTACACCTTC. Its translation: CATSYRSGYGYTF. The whole variable domain, remainder taken from reference TRBV15 and TRBJ1-2, is DAMVIQNPRYQVTQFGKPVTLSCSQTLNHNVMYWYQQKSSQAPKLLFHYYDKDFNNEADTPDNFQSRRPNTSFCFLDIRSPGLGDTAMYLCATSYRSGYGYTFGSGTRLTVV.

A word on this clone: One end of the junction is discordant with germline, which a read error may explain. The chain uses TRBV11-2 and TRBJ1-5; 8 positions match TRBD1. The CDR3 runs to 15 residues. From germline, CDR1 is SGHAT and CDR2 FQNNGV. CDR3 bases: TGTGCCAGCAGCGTAGACAGGGGTACAAATCAGCCCCAGCATTTT. It encodes CASSVDRGTNQPQHF.

This clone appeared a single time. J is TRBJ2-7 and V is TRBV6-1; D is perhaps TRBD1 (5 bases). The CDR3 runs to 14 residues. The V gene lost 6 bases and the J gene lost 0 bases, with 12 bases spanning the gap. From germline, CDR1 is MNHNS and CDR2 SASEGT. CDR3 DNA: TGTGCCAGCAGAGTGACGGACATCTCCTACGAGCAGTACTTC. It translates to CASRVTDISYEQYF.

J is TRBJ1-4 and V is TRBV7-9; the D gene is possibly TRBD1 (6 bases). Germline-derived CDR1 and CDR2 are SEHNR and FQNEAQ (reference sequence). Trimming left V 2 bases short and J 5 bases short, with 12 bases between. The CDR3 length is 15 residues. CDR3 sequence (DNA): TGTGCCAGCAGCTTAATCGCTCAGGGGAATGAAAAACTGTTTTTT. This sequence encodes CASSLIAQGNEKLFF.

The chain carries TRBV7-2 and TRBJ2-1; tentative D call: TRBD2 (6 bases). Germline V gene sequence: CDR1 SGHTA, CDR2 FQGNSA. The CDR3 runs 12 residues. The V end was cut by 7 bases, the J end by 6 bases, with 10 bases between. The DNA of the CDR3 is TGTGCCAGCACGGGAGCGTCCAATGAGCAGTTCTTC. Amino acid sequence: CASTGASNEQFF.

The rearrangement joins TRBV18 to TRBJ1-2; D is uncertain. Trimming stripped 3 bases from V and 4 bases from J, with 18 bases between. There are 16 residues in the CDR3. Germline CDR1 KGHSH, CDR2 LQKENI. This CDR3 reads CASSPIRPTGSYGYTF. Written as DNA, the CDR3 is TGTGCCAGCTCACCGATCAGACCGACGGGGAGCTATGGCTACACCTTC.

The V call is TRBV21-1, the J call TRBJ1-4; TRBD1, the table's D call, was not compared with the DNA. TRBV21-1 is designated a pseudogene. The CDR3 is 14 residues long. The CDR3 here is CASSRQDSNEKLFF. CDR3 DNA: TGTGCCAGCAGCCGACAGGACTCTAATGAAAAACTGTTTTTT.

CDR3 coding DNA: TGTGCCAGCAGCATCGACCCGCGCGCAGATACGCAGTATTTT. Translation gives CASSIDPRADTQYF. The gene calls are TRBV11-3 and TRBJ2-3; D ambiguous. The CDR3 totals 14 residues. Trimming took off 5 bases at V and 4 bases at J, with 13 bases between the two ends. Germline V gives CDR1 SGHNT, CDR2 YENEEA.

As DNA, the CDR3 is TGTGCCAGCAGCCCAATCTCCGGGACTAGGGTTAAAACAGATACGCAGTATTTT. Its translation is CASSPISGTRVKTDTQYF. The rearrangement joins TRBV7-3 to TRBJ2-3; 8 positions match TRBD2. This CDR3 spans 18 amino acids. Germline V gene lookup returns CDR1 SGHTA and CDR2 FQGTGA. The J segment lost 3 bases and the V segment lost 5 bases, leaving 16 bases of the junction unmatched.

The J gene is TRBJ2-7, the V gene TRBV30, with 8 bases that match TRBD1. Germline CDR1 reads GTSNPN; CDR2 reads SVGIG (reference sequence). The length of the CDR3 is 13 residues. The V segment lost 2 bases and the J segment 1 base; nucleotides outside the gene matches: 1. In nucleotides, the CDR3 is TGTGCCTGGAGTAGGGACAGGTCCTACGAGCAGTACTTC. This codes for CAWSRDRSYEQYF.